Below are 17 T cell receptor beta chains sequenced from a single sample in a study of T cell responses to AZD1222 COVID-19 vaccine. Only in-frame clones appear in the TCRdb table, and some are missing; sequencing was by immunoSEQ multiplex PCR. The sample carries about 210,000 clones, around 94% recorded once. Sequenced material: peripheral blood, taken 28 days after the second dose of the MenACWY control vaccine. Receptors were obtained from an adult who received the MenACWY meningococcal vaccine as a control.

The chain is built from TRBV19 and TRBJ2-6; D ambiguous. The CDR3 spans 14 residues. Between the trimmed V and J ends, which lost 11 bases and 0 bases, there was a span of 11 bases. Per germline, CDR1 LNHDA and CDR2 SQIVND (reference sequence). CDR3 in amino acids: CASFDRSGANVLTF. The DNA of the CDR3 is TGTGCCTCCTTTGACCGCTCTGGGGCCAACGTCCTGACTTTC.

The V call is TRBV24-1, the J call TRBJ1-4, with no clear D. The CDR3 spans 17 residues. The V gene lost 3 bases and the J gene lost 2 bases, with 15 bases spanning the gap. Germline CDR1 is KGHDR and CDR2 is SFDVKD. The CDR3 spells CATSDGYADGTNEKLFF. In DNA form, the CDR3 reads TGTGCCACCAGTGATGGCTATGCGGATGGCACTAATGAAAAACTGTTTTTT.

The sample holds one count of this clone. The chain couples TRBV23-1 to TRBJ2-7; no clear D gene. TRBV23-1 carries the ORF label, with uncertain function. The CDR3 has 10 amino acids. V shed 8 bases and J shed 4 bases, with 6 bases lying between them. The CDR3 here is CASAVYEQYF. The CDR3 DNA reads TGCGCCAGCGCCGTATACGAGCAGTACTTC.

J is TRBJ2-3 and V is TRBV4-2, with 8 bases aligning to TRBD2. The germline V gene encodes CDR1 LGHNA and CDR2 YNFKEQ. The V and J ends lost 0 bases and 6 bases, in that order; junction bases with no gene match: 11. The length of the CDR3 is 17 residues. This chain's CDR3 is CASSQDLDGGGPDTQYF. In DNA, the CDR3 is TGTGCCAGCAGCCAAGATCTTGACGGGGGGGGACCGGATACGCAGTATTTT.

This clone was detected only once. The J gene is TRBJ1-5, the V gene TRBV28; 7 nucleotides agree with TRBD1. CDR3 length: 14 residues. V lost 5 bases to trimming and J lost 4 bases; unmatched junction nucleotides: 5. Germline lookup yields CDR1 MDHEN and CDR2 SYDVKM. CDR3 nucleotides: TGTGCCAGCAGTCGGACAGGCGGTAATCAGCCCCAGCATTTT. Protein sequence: CASSRTGGNQPQHF.

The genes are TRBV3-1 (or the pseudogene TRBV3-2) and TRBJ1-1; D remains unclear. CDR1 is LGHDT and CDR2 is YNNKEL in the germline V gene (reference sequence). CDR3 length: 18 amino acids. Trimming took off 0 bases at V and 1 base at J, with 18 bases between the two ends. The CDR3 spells CASSQEIPSGLTNTEAFF. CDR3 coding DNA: TGTGCCAGCAGCCAAGAAATCCCCAGTGGACTGACGAACACTGAAGCTTTCTTT.

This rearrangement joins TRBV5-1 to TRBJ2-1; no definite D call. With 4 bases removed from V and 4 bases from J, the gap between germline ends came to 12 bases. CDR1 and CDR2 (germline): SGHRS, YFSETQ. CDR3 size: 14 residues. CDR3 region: CASSREAPYNEQFF. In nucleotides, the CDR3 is TGCGCCAGCAGCCGTGAGGCGCCTTACAATGAGCAGTTCTTC.

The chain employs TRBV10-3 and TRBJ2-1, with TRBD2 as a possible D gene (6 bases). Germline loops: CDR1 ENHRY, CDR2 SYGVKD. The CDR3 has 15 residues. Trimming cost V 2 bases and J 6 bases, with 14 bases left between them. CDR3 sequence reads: CAISEPTSTPNEQFF. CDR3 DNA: TGTGCCATCAGTGAGCCGACTAGTACACCCAATGAGCAGTTCTTC.

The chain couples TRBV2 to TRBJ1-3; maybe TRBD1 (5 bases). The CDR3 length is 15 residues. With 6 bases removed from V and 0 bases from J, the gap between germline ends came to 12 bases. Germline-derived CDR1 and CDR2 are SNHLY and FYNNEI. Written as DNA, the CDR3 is TGTGCCAGCAGGCGGACATCGTCCTCTGGAAACACCATATATTTT. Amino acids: CASRRTSSSGNTIYF.

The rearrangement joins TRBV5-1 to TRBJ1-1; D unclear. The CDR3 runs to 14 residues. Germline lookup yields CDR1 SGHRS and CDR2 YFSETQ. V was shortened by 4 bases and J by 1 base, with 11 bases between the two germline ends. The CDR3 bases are TGCGCCAGCAGCCTTCCGGACCCGAACACTGAAGCTTTCTTT. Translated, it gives CASSLPDPNTEAFF.

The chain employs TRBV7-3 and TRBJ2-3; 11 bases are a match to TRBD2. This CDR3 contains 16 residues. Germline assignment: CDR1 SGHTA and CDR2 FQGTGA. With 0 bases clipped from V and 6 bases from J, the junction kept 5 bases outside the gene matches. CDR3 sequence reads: CASSLTSGGAIDTQYF. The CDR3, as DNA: TGTGCCAGCAGCTTAACTAGCGGGGGGGCAATCGATACGCAGTATTTT.

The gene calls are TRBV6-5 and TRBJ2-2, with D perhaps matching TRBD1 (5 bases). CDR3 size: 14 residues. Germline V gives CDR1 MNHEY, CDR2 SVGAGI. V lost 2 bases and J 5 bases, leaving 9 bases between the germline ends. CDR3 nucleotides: TGTGCCAGCAGTTACGAACAGGATACCGGGGAGCTGTTTTTT. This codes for CASSYEQDTGELFF.

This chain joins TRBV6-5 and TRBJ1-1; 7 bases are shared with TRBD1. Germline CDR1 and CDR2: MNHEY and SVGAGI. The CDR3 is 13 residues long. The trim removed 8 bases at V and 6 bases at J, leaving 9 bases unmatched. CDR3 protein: CASWGTVSPEAFF. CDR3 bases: TGTGCCAGCTGGGGGACAGTATCTCCTGAAGCTTTCTTT.

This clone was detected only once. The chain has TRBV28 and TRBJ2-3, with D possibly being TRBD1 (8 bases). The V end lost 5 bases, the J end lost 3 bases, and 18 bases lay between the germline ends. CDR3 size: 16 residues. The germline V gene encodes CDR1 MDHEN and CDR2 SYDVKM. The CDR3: CASSDGQGGGTDTQYF. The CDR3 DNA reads TGTGCCAGCAGTGACGGACAGGGAGGGGGGACAGATACGCAGTATTTT.

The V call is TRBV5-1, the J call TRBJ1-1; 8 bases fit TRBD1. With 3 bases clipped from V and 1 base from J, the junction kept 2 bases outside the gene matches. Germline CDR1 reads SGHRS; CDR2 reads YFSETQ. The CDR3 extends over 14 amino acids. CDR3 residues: CASSSGQGNTEAFF. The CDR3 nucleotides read TGCGCCAGCAGCTCCGGACAGGGGAACACTGAAGCTTTCTTT.

CDR3 nucleotides: TGTGCCAGCAGCCAAGATCGCTGGGACAGAAGTGAAAAACTGTTTTTT. Translation gives CASSQDRWDRSEKLFF. The chain employs TRBV3-1 (or the pseudogene TRBV3-2) and TRBJ1-4; 7 bases are a match to TRBD1. The germline CDR1 and CDR2 sequences are LGHDT and YNNKEL (reference sequence). The trim removed 0 bases at V and 7 bases at J, leaving 8 bases unmatched. The CDR3 has 16 residues.

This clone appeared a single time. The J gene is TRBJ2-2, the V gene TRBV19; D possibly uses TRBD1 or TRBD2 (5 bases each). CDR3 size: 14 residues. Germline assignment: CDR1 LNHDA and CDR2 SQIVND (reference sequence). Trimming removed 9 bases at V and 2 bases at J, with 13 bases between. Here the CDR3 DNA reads TGTGCCAGCTCCTGGGACCTCAACACCGGGGAGCTGTTTTTT. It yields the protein CASSWDLNTGELFF.